The rows below give T cell receptor beta chains drawn from one sample of a study of T cells in tuberculosis. Produced via immunoSEQ multiplex PCR; TCRdb's table is partial and in-frame only. This sample has 80,000 to 100,000 clones; roughly 93% occur once, and the top ten carry 1.9%. Specimen: CD1b-GMM tetramer-negative cells sorted from PBMCs. Every receptor here comes from an adult woman with latent tuberculosis. CDR3s include the opening cysteine and the closing phenylalanine or tryptophan.

v_call	j_call	cdr3_aa
TRBV2	TRBJ1-1	CATGTSNMNTEAFF
TRBV7-9	TRBJ1-5	CASSLGRQGAGNQPQHF
TRBV9	TRBJ1-2	CASSVADFNYGYTF
TRBV11-2	TRBJ2-2	CASSLATSGGVLTGELFF
TRBV28	TRBJ2-5	CASSSPSGTRQETQYF
TRBV5-1	TRBJ1-1	CACRTGRTEAFF
TRBV2	TRBJ2-1	CASSDAGYNKQFF
TRBV7-2	TRBJ1-2	CASSLRQEGGYTF
TRBV19	TRBJ1-5	CASSTGTGDNQPQHF
TRBV11-1	TRBJ2-5	CASSPRDSFLETQYF
TRBV7-9	TRBJ2-5	CASSFTGTSGGRQETQYF
TRBV9	TRBJ2-3	CASSVGEGQTTDTQYF
TRBV6-5	TRBJ2-2	CASSYGGYGTGELFF
TRBV11-2	TRBJ2-3	CASSFGRVYTDTQYF
TRBV19	TRBJ1-1	CASSIPGERTEAFF
TRBV7-6	TRBJ1-6	CASSLEGAFNSPLHF
TRBV20-1	TRBJ1-4	CSALQGFGIF
TRBV5-1	TRBJ2-1	CASSLWRRDNEQFF